This TCR beta chain derives from a study of CDR3 diversity in severe acne. This clonotype was detected many times. MiXCR, run by TCRdb on the PCR reads, gives a single entry per CDR3 protein. The sample lists some 90,000 distinct CDR3 sequences, 45% to 55% occurring once. J lost 3 bases, V lost 6 bases, and 10 bases had no gene match. This CDR3 region has 17 residues. In germline, CDR1 is KGHSH, CDR2 LQKENI. This chain uses TRBV18 with TRBJ2-3, with 12 positions matching TRBD2. Sequencing input: blood. This clonotype was sampled from a male donor in good health, serving as a control. DNA of the CDR3: TGTGCCAGCTCCCGCACTCTACTAGCGGGAGGAACAGATACGCAGTATTTT. It specifies CASSRTLLAGGTDTQYF.